This T cell receptor (beta chain) was captured by sequencing in a study of Ad26.COV2.S vaccination and SARS-CoV-2 variants (dated by TCRdb to the early 2020s). At the level of the whole study: Donors in the vaccine arm were drawn from COV1001, a multicentre, randomized, double-blind, placebo-controlled phase I-IIa trial testing Ad26.COV2.S in healthy adults. Dosing of Ad26.COV2.S was intramuscular, at either 5x10^10 or 1x10^11 viral particles, delivered as one shot or as two shots spaced 56 days apart. Sequencing of the TCRbeta repertoire served to evaluate the specificity and breadth of SARS-CoV-2-reactive T cell receptors following Ad26.COV2.S vaccination. A total of some 30 samples were included in the TCR-sequenced set, comprising roughly 19 Ad26.COV2.S vaccine recipients, 5 placebo recipients and 8 SARS-CoV-2 convalescent individuals. Trial participants were randomized into five groups of five: low-dose or high-dose Ad26.COV2.S given once or twice, or placebo on both occasions. Blinding of investigators to trial group allocation was maintained during experiments and outcome assessment. The full study reports these points: Comparing responses between vaccine doses or regimens was not something the study was powered to do. It was noted by the authors that total T cell responses may have been underestimated by the TCR breadth and depth analyses. After vaccination, spike-specific CD8+ and CD4+ T cell responses were reported to show substantial breadth. Vaccine and placebo recipients had comparable non-spike TCR breadth, which fits with the vaccine containing only spike. Ad26.COV2.S recipients had higher spike-specific TCR breadth than placebo recipients (P = 0.0014).

According to the study, the label for this sample's treatment or condition signals: about 20 received Ad26.COV2.S at low or high dose, single or two shots; several received placebo; per-sample allocation not given. For vaccine and placebo recipients, the sequenced repertoires came from samples collected on day 63 after the first injection. Between 29 July and 7 August 2020, Cohort 1b enrolled 25 adults aged 18-55 years at one site in Boston, USA. Ad26.COV2.S was a replication-incompetent adenovirus type 26 vector expressing a prefusion-stabilized SARS-CoV-2 spike protein from the original Wuhan strain. Based on the germline V gene, the CDR1 and CDR2 sequences are KGHSH and LQKENI. V is pared back by 6 bases and J by 2 bases, with 13 bases lying between the germline termini. From the cysteine through the phenylalanine, the CDR3 covers 14 amino acids. The kept DNA is CDR3 alone, 42 bases in frame from the first base.

Worth noting for this clone: Its recognized antigen is unknown. No much larger clone exists at a distance of one base, and base qualities are not known.

The immunoSEQ Assay was the method used to sequence TCRbeta CDR3 regions. After extraction, genomic DNA underwent amplification by bias-controlled multiplex PCR, followed by high-throughput sequencing. The authors processed their data as follows. Collapsing and filtering of sequences were performed to quantify the absolute abundance of each unique TCRbeta CDR3 region. T cell fraction was estimated by normalizing TCRbeta template counts to usable DNA, with usable DNA measured through amplification of reference genes found in all nucleated cells. Repertoire TCRs were annotated as SARS-CoV-2-specific by exact matching of V gene, CDR3 amino acid sequence and J gene to a known reactive TCR set. MIRA supplied the reference SARS-CoV-2 TCR set, which was filtered for enrichment in COVID-19-positive ImmuneCODE repertoires so that public or cross-reactive TCRs were removed. Using the MIRA antigens, annotated TCRs were further analysed by specific ORF or by position within an ORF. Breadth was defined as annotated unique rearrangements over total unique productive rearrangements; depth was the summed frequency of those rearrangements. Two-sided Wilcoxon rank-sum tests were applied when comparing TCR breadth between groups. TCRdb took over this immuneACCESS table, retaining in-frame rearrangements with V and J assigned. Such tables are incomplete; in checked studies, under half of the missing clones stem from an unresolved V gene, and the remainder is unexplained. The V and J calls and clone size come from that table; D and trimming were worked out from the DNA. In this sample the table shows roughly 420,000 clones, approximately 92% of which occur a single time. The top ten hold around 2.5% of the sample.

The TCR was taken from a person between 18 and 65 years old who received the Ad26.COV2.S COVID-19 vaccine or a placebo. The chain was built from TRBV18 and TRBJ1-2, with no confidently assigned D gene. Sequences were derived from peripheral blood, sampled in a trial of Ad26.COV2.S vaccine versus placebo. The CDR3 reads CASSRVFDNYGYTF. The nucleotide sequence reads TGTGCCAGCTCCCGCGTTTTCGACAACTATGGCTACACCTTC.